The rows below give T cell receptor beta chains drawn from one sample of a study of response to subunit inactivated influenza vaccine. TCRdb analysed the RT-PCR reads with MiXCR anew, one entry per CDR3 protein. The profile shows around 250,000 distinct CDR3 sequences, about 12% of them singletons. The sample was non-naive T cells sorted from PBMCs, taken roughly 2 weeks before vaccination. These receptors were taken from a man between 50 and 59 years old who received an inactivated influenza vaccine. Both conserved end residues are part of each CDR3. The D gene is left open where the match is weak. The size entry is marked missing in some rows and otherwise reads once, few, many or a size class.

V: TRBV7-2; D: TRBD2; J: TRBJ2-7; size: .; CDR3: CASSLGILASGYEQYF; DNA: TGTGCCAGCAGCTTAGGCATACTAGCGAGTGGCTACGAGCAGTACTTC
V: TRBV29-1; D: TRBD1; J: TRBJ1-1; size: many; CDR3: CSVGRGTGEAFF; DNA: TGCAGCGTAGGCAGGGGGACAGGTGAAGCTTTCTTT
V: TRBV28; D: .; J: TRBJ2-1; size: .; CDR3: CASSFMGDTYNEQFF; DNA: TGTGCCAGCAGTTTTATGGGGGACACCTACAATGAGCAGTTCTTC
V: TRBV13; D: .; J: TRBJ2-3; size: .; CDR3: CASSFAHGPPDTQYF; DNA: TGTGCCAGCAGCTTCGCCCACGGCCCTCCGGATACGCAGTATTTT
V: TRBV20-1; D: TRBD1; J: TRBJ2-5; size: .; CDR3: CSAPQPLTGVQETQYF; DNA: TGCAGTGCGCCCCAACCTCTGACAGGGGTCCAAGAGACCCAGTACTTC
V: TRBV28; D: .; J: TRBJ2-1; size: few; CDR3: CASSLGRSYVYNEQFF; DNA: TGTGCCAGCAGTTTGGGCCGATCTTACGTCTACAATGAGCAGTTCTTC
V: TRBV11-2; D: TRBD2; J: TRBJ2-1; size: many; CDR3: CASSSWEGGAIF; DNA: TGTGCCAGCAGTTCCTGGGAGGGCGGCGCGATCTTC
V: TRBV7-2; D: .; J: TRBJ2-5; size: .; CDR3: CASSFTLGQETQYF; DNA: TGTGCCAGCAGCTTTACCCTAGGCCAAGAGACCCAGTACTTC
V: TRBV12-3/TRBV12-4; D: .; J: TRBJ2-1; size: many; CDR3: CASSLGDPSYNEQFF; DNA: TGTGCCAGCAGTTTAGGGGATCCCTCCTACAATGAGCAGTTCTTC
V: TRBV5-1; D: .; J: TRBJ1-3; size: .; CDR3: CASSTQPPGSGNTIYF; DNA: TGCGCCAGCAGCACTCAGCCTCCGGGGAGCGGAAACACCATATATTTT
V: TRBV20-1; D: .; J: TRBJ2-7; size: .; CDR3: CSATTGISYEQYF; DNA: TGCAGTGCTACCACAGGGATCTCCTACGAGCAGTACTTC
V: TRBV28; D: .; J: TRBJ2-2; size: .; CDR3: CASREGGNTGELFF; DNA: TGTGCCAGCAGGGAGGGGGGGAACACCGGGGAGCTGTTTTTT
V: TRBV29-1; D: TRBD2; J: TRBJ2-7; size: .; CDR3: CSVGWTSGTKIYEQYF; DNA: TGCAGCGTTGGTTGGACTAGCGGGACCAAAATCTACGAGCAGTACTTC
V: TRBV6-6; D: .; J: TRBJ1-1; size: many; CDR3: CASSHNSLAEAFF; DNA: TGTGCCAGCAGTCATAACAGTCTGGCTGAAGCTTTCTTT
V: TRBV7-9; D: .; J: TRBJ1-4; size: many; CDR3: CASSLAGGREKLFF; DNA: TGTGCCAGCAGCTTAGCTGGGGGCAGGGAAAAACTGTTTTTT
V: TRBV6-1; D: TRBD1; J: TRBJ1-5; size: .; CDR3: CASRWTGVNSNQPQHF; DNA: TGTGCCAGCAGGTGGACAGGAGTTAATAGCAATCAGCCCCAGCATTTT
V: TRBV29-1; D: .; J: TRBJ2-1; size: many; CDR3: CSVDTGAGNNEQFF; DNA: TGCAGCGTTGATACCGGGGCAGGGAACAATGAGCAGTTCTTC
V: TRBV7-9; D: .; J: TRBJ2-5; size: .; CDR3: CASSGFGLPETQYF; DNA: TGTGCCAGCTCAGGTTTCGGACTCCCAGAGACCCAGTACTTC
V: TRBV9; D: .; J: TRBJ2-2; size: few; CDR3: CASSDAQGNTGELFF; DNA: TGTGCCAGCAGCGATGCACAGGGGAACACCGGGGAGCTGTTTTTT
V: TRBV20-1; D: TRBD1; J: TRBJ2-7; size: .; CDR3: CSARDRGGSEQYF; DNA: TGCAGTGCTAGGGACAGGGGAGGATCCGAGCAGTACTTC
V: TRBV6-2/TRBV6-3; D: .; J: TRBJ1-3; size: .; CDR3: CASSSHSSSGNTIYF; DNA: TGTGCCAGCAGCTCGCACAGCTCCTCTGGAAACACCATATATTTT
V: TRBV24-1; D: TRBD1; J: TRBJ1-1; size: .; CDR3: CATSEGGTGTPEAFF; DNA: TGTGCCACCAGTGAGGGGGGGACAGGGACGCCTGAAGCTTTCTTT
V: TRBV20-1; D: .; J: TRBJ2-5; size: .; CDR3: CSANHGETQYF; DNA: TGCAGTGCTAATCATGGAGAGACCCAGTACTTC
V: TRBV3-1; D: TRBD1; J: TRBJ2-1; size: many; CDR3: CASSPSTWTGRSVF; DNA: TGTGCCAGCAGCCCTTCAACTTGGACAGGCCGATCGGTCTTC
V: TRBV15; D: .; J: TRBJ2-1; size: .; CDR3: CATSRDYPGAGEQFF; DNA: TGTGCCACCAGCAGAGATTATCCGGGGGCCGGTGAGCAGTTCTTC
V: TRBV7-2; D: .; J: TRBJ2-4; size: few; CDR3: CASSLVFGTLAKNIQYF; DNA: TGTGCCAGCAGCTTAGTTTTCGGGACTCTAGCCAAAAACATTCAGTACTTC
V: TRBV5-1; D: .; J: TRBJ2-1; size: .; CDR3: CASSLAGTDPFF; DNA: TGCGCCAGCAGCTTGGCCGGGACGGACCCGTTCTTC
V: TRBV29-1; D: TRBD2; J: TRBJ2-3; size: .; CDR3: CSVESYGGGAPDTQYF; DNA: TGCAGCGTTGAATCATATGGCGGGGGGGCCCCAGATACGCAGTATTTT
V: TRBV18; D: TRBD1; J: TRBJ2-1; size: .; CDR3: CASSPLPGQGIYEQFF; DNA: TGTGCCAGCTCACCACTCCCGGGACAGGGGATCTATGAGCAGTTCTTC
V: TRBV20-1; D: .; J: TRBJ2-7; size: few; CDR3: CSAPKGGSLSYEQYF; DNA: TGCAGTGCTCCGAAGGGGGGCAGTTTATCCTACGAGCAGTACTTC